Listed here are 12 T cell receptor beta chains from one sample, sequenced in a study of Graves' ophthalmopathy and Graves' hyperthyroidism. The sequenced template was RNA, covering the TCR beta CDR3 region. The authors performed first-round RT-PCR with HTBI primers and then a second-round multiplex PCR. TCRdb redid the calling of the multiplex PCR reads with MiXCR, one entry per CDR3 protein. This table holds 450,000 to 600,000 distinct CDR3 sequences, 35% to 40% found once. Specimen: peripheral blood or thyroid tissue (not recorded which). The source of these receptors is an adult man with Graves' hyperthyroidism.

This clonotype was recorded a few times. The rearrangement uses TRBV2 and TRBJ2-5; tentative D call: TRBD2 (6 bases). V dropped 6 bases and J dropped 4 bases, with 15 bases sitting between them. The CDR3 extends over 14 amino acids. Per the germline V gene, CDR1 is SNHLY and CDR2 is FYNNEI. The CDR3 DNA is TGTGCCAGCAGGGGGAGGCCGGGTGGAGAGACCCAGTACTTC. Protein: CASRGRPGGETQYF.

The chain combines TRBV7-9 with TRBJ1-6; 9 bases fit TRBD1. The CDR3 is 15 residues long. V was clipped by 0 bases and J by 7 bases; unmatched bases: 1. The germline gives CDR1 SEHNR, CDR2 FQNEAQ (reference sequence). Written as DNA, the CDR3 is TGTGCCAGCAGCTTAGCTGGGACAGGGAATTCACCCCTCCACTTT. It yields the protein CASSLAGTGNSPLHF.

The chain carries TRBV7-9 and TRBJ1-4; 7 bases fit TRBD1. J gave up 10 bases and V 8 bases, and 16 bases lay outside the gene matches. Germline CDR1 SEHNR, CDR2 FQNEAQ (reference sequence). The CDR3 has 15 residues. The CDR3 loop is CASSPTRDSPGKLFF. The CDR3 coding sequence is TGTGCCAGCTCACCAACCCGGGACAGCCCAGGAAAACTGTTTTTT.

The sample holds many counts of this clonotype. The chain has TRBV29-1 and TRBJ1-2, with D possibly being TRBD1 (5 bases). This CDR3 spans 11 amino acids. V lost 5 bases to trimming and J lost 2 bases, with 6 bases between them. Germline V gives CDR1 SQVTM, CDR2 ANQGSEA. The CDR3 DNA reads TGCAGCGTTCAGGGCAACTATGGCTACACCTTC. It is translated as CSVQGNYGYTF.

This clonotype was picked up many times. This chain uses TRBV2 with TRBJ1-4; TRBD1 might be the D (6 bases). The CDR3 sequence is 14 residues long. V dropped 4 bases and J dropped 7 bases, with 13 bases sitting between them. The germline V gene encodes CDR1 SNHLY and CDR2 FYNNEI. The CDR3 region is CASSVTGRGEKLFF. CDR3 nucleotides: TGTGCCAGCAGTGTCACAGGGAGAGGTGAAAAACTGTTTTTT.

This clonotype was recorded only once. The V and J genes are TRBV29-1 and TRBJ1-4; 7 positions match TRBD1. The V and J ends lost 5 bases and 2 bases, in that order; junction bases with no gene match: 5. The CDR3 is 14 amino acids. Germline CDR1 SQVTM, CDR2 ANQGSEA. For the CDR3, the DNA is TGCAGCGTTCAAGCGGGACAGACTAATGAAAAACTGTTTTTT. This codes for CSVQAGQTNEKLFF.

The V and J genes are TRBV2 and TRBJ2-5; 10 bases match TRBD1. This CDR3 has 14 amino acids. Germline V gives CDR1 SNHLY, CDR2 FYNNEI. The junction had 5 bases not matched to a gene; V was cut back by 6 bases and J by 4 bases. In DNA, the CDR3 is TGTGCCAGCAGGCCGACAGGGGGCGTAGAGACCCAGTACTTC. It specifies CASRPTGGVETQYF.

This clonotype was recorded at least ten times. The CDR3 DNA follows: TGTGCCAGCACGGACAGGGGCCGGGGCAATCAGCCCCAGCATTTT. Its translation: CASTDRGRGNQPQHF. V usage is TRBV6-1 and J usage is TRBJ1-5; 9 bases are shared with TRBD1. The V gene's germline CDR1 is MNHNS and CDR2 SASEGT. The CDR3 totals 15 residues. Trimming took 7 bases from V and 2 from J; bases not matched to a gene: 6.

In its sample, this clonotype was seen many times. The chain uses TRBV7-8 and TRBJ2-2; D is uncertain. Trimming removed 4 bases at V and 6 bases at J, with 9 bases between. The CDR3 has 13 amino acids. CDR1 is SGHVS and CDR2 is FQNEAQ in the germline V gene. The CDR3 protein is CASSSLGSGELFF. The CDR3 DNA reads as TGTGCCAGCAGCTCCCTCGGGTCCGGGGAGCTGTTTTTT.

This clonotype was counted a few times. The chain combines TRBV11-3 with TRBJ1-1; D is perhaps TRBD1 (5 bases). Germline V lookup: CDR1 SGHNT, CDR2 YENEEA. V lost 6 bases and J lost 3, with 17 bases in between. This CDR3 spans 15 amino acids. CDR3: CASSQGRGEYTEAFF. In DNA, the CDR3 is TGTGCCAGCAGTCAAGGGAGGGGAGAGTACACTGAAGCTTTCTTT.

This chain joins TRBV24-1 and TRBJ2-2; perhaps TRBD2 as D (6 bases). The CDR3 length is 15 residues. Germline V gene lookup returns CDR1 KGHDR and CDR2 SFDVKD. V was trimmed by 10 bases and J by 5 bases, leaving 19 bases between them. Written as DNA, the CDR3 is TGTGCCACGCAAGTGGGACGGGGGTTTACCGGGGAGCTGTTTTTT. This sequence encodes CATQVGRGFTGELFF.

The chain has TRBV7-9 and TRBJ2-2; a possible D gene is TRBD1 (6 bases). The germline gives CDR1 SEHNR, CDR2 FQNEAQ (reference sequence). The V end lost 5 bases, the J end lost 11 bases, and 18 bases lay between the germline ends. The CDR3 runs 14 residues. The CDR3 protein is CASSLKTGYDELFF. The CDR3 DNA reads TGTGCCAGCAGCCTAAAAACAGGGTACGATGAGCTGTTTTTT.